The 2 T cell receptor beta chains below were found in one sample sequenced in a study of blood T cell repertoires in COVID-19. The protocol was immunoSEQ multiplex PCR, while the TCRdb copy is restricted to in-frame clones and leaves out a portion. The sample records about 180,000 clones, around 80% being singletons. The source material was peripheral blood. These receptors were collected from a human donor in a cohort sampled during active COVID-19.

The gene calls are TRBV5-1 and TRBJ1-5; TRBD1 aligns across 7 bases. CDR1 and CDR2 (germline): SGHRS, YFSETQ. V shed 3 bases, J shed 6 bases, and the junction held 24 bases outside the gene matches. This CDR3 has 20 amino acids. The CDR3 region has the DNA TGCGCCAGCAGCTCCTTAAATGGGGACAGAATCCGTGGTAGGGGTCAGCCCCAGCATTTT. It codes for CASSSLNGDRIRGRGQPQHF.

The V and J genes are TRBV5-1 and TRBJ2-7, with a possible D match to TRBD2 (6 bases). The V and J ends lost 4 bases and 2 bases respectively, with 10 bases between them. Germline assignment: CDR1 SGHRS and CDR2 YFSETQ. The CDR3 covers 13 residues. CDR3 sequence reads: CASSVVAAYEQYF. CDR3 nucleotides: TGCGCCAGCAGCGTGGTAGCGGCCTACGAGCAGTACTTC. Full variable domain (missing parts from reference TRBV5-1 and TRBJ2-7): KAGVTQTPRYLIKTRGQQVTLSCSPISGHRSVSWYQQTPGQGLQFLFEYFSETQRNKGNFPGRFSGRQFSNSRSEMNVSTLELGDSALYLCASSVVAAYEQYFGPGTRLTVT.